Listed below are T cell receptor beta chains from one sample, sequenced in a study of blood T cells in healthy people across ages. TCRdb recomputed calls from the 5' RACE reads with MiXCR, one row per CDR3 protein. The sample has fewer than 900,000 distinct CDR3 sequences; roughly 44% are singletons. The sequencing input was blood. These receptors were taken from a woman aged 55-75 years in good health. The CDR3 runs from the conserved cysteine through the conserved F or W. The D gene is left open where the match is weak. Clone size appears in some rows only: once, few, many, or a class for an expanded clone.

cdr3_aa: CSASEDHLDSPLHF; cdr3_nt: TGCAGTGCTAGTGAGGACCATCTAGATTCACCCCTCCACTTT; d_call: .; j_call: TRBJ1-6; v_call: TRBV20-1; clone_size: .
cdr3_aa: CASSLGRGTNYGYTF; cdr3_nt: TGTGCCAGCAGCTTGGGAAGGGGAACTAACTATGGCTACACCTTC; d_call: .; j_call: TRBJ1-2; v_call: TRBV5-4; clone_size: .
cdr3_aa: CSARSSPGENTQYF; cdr3_nt: TGCAGTGCTAGAAGCAGTCCAGGGGAGAATACGCAGTATTTT; d_call: .; j_call: TRBJ2-3; v_call: TRBV20-1; clone_size: few
cdr3_aa: CASSVAGGGIQETQYF; cdr3_nt: TGTGCCAGCAGCGTAGCGGGGGGCGGCATCCAAGAGACCCAGTACTTC; d_call: .; j_call: TRBJ2-5; v_call: TRBV9; clone_size: few
cdr3_aa: CASSQDRGGVPYEQYF; cdr3_nt: TGCGCCAGCAGCCAAGATCGCGGAGGGGTCCCCTACGAGCAGTACTTC; d_call: .; j_call: TRBJ2-7; v_call: TRBV4-3; clone_size: .
cdr3_aa: CASRGGGGGPNEQYF; cdr3_nt: TGTGCCAGCAGGGGGGGCGGGGGAGGTCCCAATGAGCAGTACTTC; d_call: .; j_call: TRBJ2-5; v_call: TRBV7-2; clone_size: .
cdr3_aa: CSARVQGSTDTQYF; cdr3_nt: TGCAGTGCTAGAGTACAGGGAAGCACAGATACGCAGTATTTT; d_call: .; j_call: TRBJ2-3; v_call: TRBV20-1; clone_size: few
cdr3_aa: CASTRTQGTDTQYF; cdr3_nt: TGTGCCAGCACTAGGACACAGGGGACAGATACGCAGTATTTT; d_call: TRBD1; j_call: TRBJ2-3; v_call: TRBV12-3/TRBV12-4; clone_size: .
cdr3_aa: CSARGRGQQGQVTF; cdr3_nt: TGCAGTGCTAGGGGTCGGGGGCAGCAGGGTCAAGTCACCTTC; d_call: .; j_call: TRBJ1-2; v_call: TRBV20-1; clone_size: few
cdr3_aa: CASSPRTGFSYEQFF; cdr3_nt: TGTGCCAGCAGCCCGAGGACAGGGTTTAGCTACGAGCAGTTCTTC; d_call: TRBD1; j_call: TRBJ2-1; v_call: TRBV7-3; clone_size: .
cdr3_aa: CSANHGTAYGYTF; cdr3_nt: TGCAGTGCTAACCACGGGACGGCCTATGGCTACACCTTC; d_call: .; j_call: TRBJ1-2; v_call: TRBV20-1; clone_size: few
cdr3_aa: CASSRDSLPDTQYF; cdr3_nt: TGTGCCAGCAGCCGTGATTCCCTGCCAGATACGCAGTATTTT; d_call: .; j_call: TRBJ2-3; v_call: TRBV7-3; clone_size: few
cdr3_aa: CASSSGWGNEQFF; cdr3_nt: TGTGCCAGCAGCTCTGGCTGGGGCAATGAGCAGTTCTTC; d_call: .; j_call: TRBJ2-1; v_call: TRBV3-1; clone_size: .
cdr3_aa: CATSRDSDRDQPQHF; cdr3_nt: TGTGCCACCAGCAGAGACTCCGACAGGGATCAGCCCCAGCATTTT; d_call: TRBD1; j_call: TRBJ1-5; v_call: TRBV15; clone_size: .
cdr3_aa: CASSFGSAGRGQETQYF; cdr3_nt: TGCGCCAGCAGCTTTGGTTCTGCGGGACGGGGACAAGAGACCCAGTACTTC; d_call: .; j_call: TRBJ2-5; v_call: TRBV5-1; clone_size: many
cdr3_aa: CASSLAYTDTQYF; cdr3_nt: TGTGCCAGCAGCTTAGCGTACACAGATACGCAGTATTTT; d_call: .; j_call: TRBJ2-3; v_call: TRBV7-2; clone_size: many
cdr3_aa: CATGGRGETQYF; cdr3_nt: TGTGCCACGGGAGGAAGGGGGGAGACCCAGTACTTC; d_call: .; j_call: TRBJ2-5; v_call: TRBV28; clone_size: .
cdr3_aa: CASRSYDGSSGPSETQYF; cdr3_nt: TGTGCCAGCAGGAGTTACGACGGGTCTAGCGGACCTTCAGAGACCCAGTACTTC; d_call: TRBD2; j_call: TRBJ2-5; v_call: TRBV6-1; clone_size: many
cdr3_aa: CASNGVVGELFF; cdr3_nt: TGTGCCAGCAATGGTGTCGTCGGGGAGCTGTTTTTT; d_call: .; j_call: TRBJ2-2; v_call: TRBV6-2/TRBV6-3; clone_size: .
cdr3_aa: CASRKGTSGIRTQYF; cdr3_nt: TGTGCCAGCAGAAAAGGGACTAGCGGTATACGGACCCAGTACTTC; d_call: TRBD2; j_call: TRBJ2-5; v_call: TRBV6-2/TRBV6-3; clone_size: few
cdr3_aa: CASSLTSGTTNEQFF; cdr3_nt: TGTGCCAGCAGTTTGACTAGCGGGACGACGAATGAGCAGTTCTTC; d_call: TRBD2; j_call: TRBJ2-1; v_call: TRBV12-3/TRBV12-4; clone_size: many
cdr3_aa: CASRLDLDNEQYF; cdr3_nt: TGTGCCAGCAGACTAGATCTCGACAATGAGCAGTACTTC; d_call: .; j_call: TRBJ2-5; v_call: TRBV7-9; clone_size: few
cdr3_aa: CASSQGGSLEQYF; cdr3_nt: TGTGCCAGCAGCCAAGGGGGGAGTCTCGAGCAGTACTTC; d_call: .; j_call: TRBJ2-7; v_call: TRBV27; clone_size: .
cdr3_aa: CAISSGTGYVGYGYTF; cdr3_nt: TGTGCCATCAGTAGCGGGACAGGGTACGTCGGGTATGGCTACACCTTC; d_call: TRBD1; j_call: TRBJ1-2; v_call: TRBV10-3; clone_size: .
cdr3_aa: CASSVVGHNTEAFF; cdr3_nt: TGTGCCAGCAGTGTCGTGGGACACAACACTGAAGCTTTCTTT; d_call: .; j_call: TRBJ1-1; v_call: TRBV25-1; clone_size: .
cdr3_aa: CASSLGTSGWYNEQYF; cdr3_nt: TGTGCCAGCAGCTTAGGGACTAGCGGGTGGTACAATGAGCAGTACTTC; d_call: TRBD2; j_call: TRBJ2-5; v_call: TRBV13; clone_size: .
cdr3_aa: CASSLGPGGDTQYF; cdr3_nt: TGTGCCAGCAGCTTGGGTCCCGGAGGGGATACGCAGTATTTT; d_call: .; j_call: TRBJ2-3; v_call: TRBV5-5; clone_size: few
cdr3_aa: CASSSSPSNRGGSKNIQYF; cdr3_nt: TGTGCCAGCAGTTCATCGCCTTCCAACAGGGGTGGATCCAAAAACATTCAGTACTTC; d_call: TRBD1; j_call: TRBJ2-4; v_call: TRBV28; clone_size: .
cdr3_aa: CASSLRANTEAFF; cdr3_nt: TGCGCCAGCAGCTTGAGAGCAAACACTGAAGCTTTCTTT; d_call: .; j_call: TRBJ1-1; v_call: TRBV5-1; clone_size: few
cdr3_aa: CASSSGTNGGAIRNEQYF; cdr3_nt: TGTGCCAGCAGCTCCGGGACTAACGGGGGGGCCATTAGAAATGAGCAGTACTTC; d_call: TRBD2; j_call: TRBJ2-5; v_call: TRBV7-9; clone_size: .
cdr3_aa: CASSQEHRKEETQFF; cdr3_nt: TGTGCCAGCAGCCAAGAGCACAGAAAGGAAGAGACCCAGTTCTTC; d_call: .; j_call: TRBJ2-1; v_call: TRBV3-1; clone_size: .
cdr3_aa: CSASTGAGDTQYF; cdr3_nt: TGCAGTGCTAGTACGGGGGCCGGAGATACGCAGTATTTT; d_call: .; j_call: TRBJ2-3; v_call: TRBV20-1; clone_size: few
cdr3_aa: CASSLGTDHGYTF; cdr3_nt: TGTGCCAGCAGCCTAGGGACTGATCATGGCTACACCTTC; d_call: .; j_call: TRBJ1-2; v_call: TRBV7-3; clone_size: many
cdr3_aa: CASSWQLAWEQYF; cdr3_nt: TGTGCCAGCAGTTGGCAACTAGCGTGGGAGCAGTACTTC; d_call: TRBD2; j_call: TRBJ2-7; v_call: TRBV6-2/TRBV6-3; clone_size: few
cdr3_aa: CRAPPGGAGGLSPDTQYF; cdr3_nt: TGCAGGGCCCCCCCAGGGGGTGCGGGAGGGCTGAGCCCAGATACGCAGTATTTT; d_call: TRBD2; j_call: TRBJ2-3; v_call: TRBV20-1; clone_size: .
cdr3_aa: CSARDMRETAGELFF; cdr3_nt: TGCAGTGCTAGAGATATGCGGGAGACTGCCGGGGAGCTGTTTTTT; d_call: TRBD2; j_call: TRBJ2-2; v_call: TRBV20-1; clone_size: .
cdr3_aa: CASRSGFGSNQPQHF; cdr3_nt: TGTGCCAGCAGATCAGGGTTCGGTAGCAATCAGCCCCAGCATTTT; d_call: .; j_call: TRBJ1-5; v_call: TRBV6-5; clone_size: few
cdr3_aa: CASSVGGGSSTDTQYF; cdr3_nt: TGTGCCAGCAGCGTTGGGGGGGGCTCTAGCACAGATACGCAGTATTTT; d_call: .; j_call: TRBJ2-3; v_call: TRBV9; clone_size: few
cdr3_aa: CASTLTGATEAFF; cdr3_nt: TGTGCCAGCACTTTGACAGGGGCCACTGAAGCTTTCTTT; d_call: TRBD1; j_call: TRBJ1-1; v_call: TRBV11-2; clone_size: once
cdr3_aa: CASSVKREVGTGELFF; cdr3_nt: TGTGCCAGCAGCGTCAAGCGGGAGGTCGGCACCGGGGAGCTGTTTTTT; d_call: TRBD2; j_call: TRBJ2-2; v_call: TRBV9; clone_size: once
cdr3_aa: CASARGRGKANYGYTF; cdr3_nt: TGTGCCAGCGCCCGGGGACGAGGGAAAGCTAACTATGGCTACACCTTC; d_call: .; j_call: TRBJ1-2; v_call: TRBV9; clone_size: few
cdr3_aa: CSVEDRPGANVLTF; cdr3_nt: TGCAGCGTTGAAGACAGACCTGGGGCCAACGTCCTGACTTTC; d_call: .; j_call: TRBJ2-6; v_call: TRBV29-1; clone_size: .
cdr3_aa: CSAFYGLLEGQYF; cdr3_nt: TGCAGTGCTTTTTACGGACTACTAGAGGGCCAGTACTTC; d_call: .; j_call: TRBJ2-5; v_call: TRBV20-1; clone_size: .
cdr3_aa: CASSTETNTEAFF; cdr3_nt: TGTGCCAGCAGCACAGAGACCAACACTGAAGCTTTCTTT; d_call: .; j_call: TRBJ1-1; v_call: TRBV7-3; clone_size: .
cdr3_aa: CATTSFYSDRHTGELFF; cdr3_nt: TGTGCCACCACCTCTTTCTACTCCGACAGGCACACCGGGGAGCTGTTTTTT; d_call: .; j_call: TRBJ2-2; v_call: TRBV6-2/TRBV6-3; clone_size: .
cdr3_aa: CASSEGQGLSIRGYTF; cdr3_nt: TGTGCCAGCAGTGAGGGACAGGGGTTATCTATTCGTGGCTACACCTTC; d_call: TRBD1; j_call: TRBJ1-2; v_call: TRBV6-1; clone_size: .
cdr3_aa: CASSNLGHGSYEQYF; cdr3_nt: TGTGCCAGCAGTAACCTCGGCCATGGGTCCTACGAGCAGTACTTC; d_call: .; j_call: TRBJ2-7; v_call: TRBV2; clone_size: few